This T cell receptor (beta chain) was sequenced for a study of T cells and Merkel cell carcinoma outcomes. Comment on this clone: Its antigen is not known.

Trimming cost V 3 bases and J 6 bases; bases outside gene matches: 6. Per germline, CDR1 GTSNPN and CDR2 SVGIG (reference sequence). The CDR3 length is 14 residues. This table comes from immunoSEQ multiplex PCR, and its TCRdb copy is limited to in-frame clones, with some not included. The sample contains 3,600 or so clones, almost 95% of which appear only once. The study, taken as a whole, reports: Reportedly, T-cell repertoire with density predicts Merkel cell carcinoma outcomes.

The sequenced material came from tumor tissue from Merkel cell carcinoma. The chain recombines TRBV30 with TRBJ1-5, with 9 bases lining up with TRBD1. This clonotype was sampled from a human donor with Merkel cell carcinoma. CDR3 region: CAWSYTGGPQPQHF. The CDR3 DNA reads TGTGCCTGGAGCTATACAGGGGGCCCTCAGCCCCAGCATTTT. The whole variable domain, filled in from reference TRBV30 and TRBJ1-5, reads SQTIHQWPATLVQPVGSPLSLECTVEGTSNPNLYWYRQAAGRGLQLLFYSVGIGQISSEVPQNLSASRPQDRQFILSSKKLLLSDSGFYLCAWSYTGGPQPQHFGDGTRLSIL.